This T cell receptor beta chain was retrieved from a study of CD8+CD57+ T cells in acquired aplastic anemia. Overall study findings and caveats: There were 25 to 35 CD8+ CDR3 sequences that occurred in both patients and controls.

Profiling of TCR beta VDJ combinations and CDR3 sequences used genomic DNA as template. Each CDR3 protein gets one entry after TCRdb re-called the reads with MiXCR. The sample holds roughly 500,000 distinct CDR3 sequences, around 33% seen once. Patients chosen for sequencing had shown CD8+CD57+ cell expansion by flow cytometry. Diagnosis of severe acquired aplastic anemia applied to all patients. This CDR3 has 14 residues. Germline assignment: CDR1 SGDLS and CDR2 YYNGEE. The ends were cut back, 5 bases at V and 4 bases at J, with 16 bases in the middle. Notes on this clonotype: The antigen is undetermined.

The sample taken for sequencing was sorted CD4+, CD8+, or CD8+CD57+ T cells (not recorded which) from PBMCs. The chain uses TRBV9 and TRBJ2-7; D call uncertain. This TCR derives from a human donor with aplastic anemia. CDR3 sequence reads: CASSYPGWIYEQYF. CDR3 in DNA: TGTGCCAGCAGTTACCCCGGGTGGATATACGAGCAGTACTTC.